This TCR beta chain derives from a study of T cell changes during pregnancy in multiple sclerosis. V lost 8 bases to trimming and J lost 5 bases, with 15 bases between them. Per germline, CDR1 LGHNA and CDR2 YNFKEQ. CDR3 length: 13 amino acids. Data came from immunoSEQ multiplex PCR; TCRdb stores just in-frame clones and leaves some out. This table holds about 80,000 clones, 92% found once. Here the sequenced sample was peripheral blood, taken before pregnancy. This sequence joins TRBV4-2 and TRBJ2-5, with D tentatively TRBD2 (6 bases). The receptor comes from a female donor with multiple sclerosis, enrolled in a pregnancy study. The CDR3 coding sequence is TGTGCCAGCCGTTTTGGGGGGACGGAGACCCAGTACTTC. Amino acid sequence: CASRFGGTETQYF.